The 6 T cell receptor beta chains below come from one sample, sequenced in a study of blood T cell repertoires in COVID-19. The data were produced by immunoSEQ multiplex PCR, yet TCRdb's version contains in-frame clones alone and is incomplete. The table lists a few hundred thousand clones, about 87% of them singletons. Sequenced input: PBMCs or T cells enriched from blood (not recorded which). These receptor sequences come from a man younger than 40 who had recovered from COVID-19.

This rearrangement joins TRBV29-1 to TRBJ1-2, with D uncertain. Trimming took off 1 base at V and 8 bases at J, with 14 bases between the two ends. Per germline, CDR1 SQVTM and CDR2 ANQGSEA. The CDR3 covers 13 residues. The CDR3 region is CSVEGRPHEGYTF. The CDR3 DNA sequence: TGCAGCGTTGAAGGCAGGCCCCATGAAGGCTACACCTTC.

V is TRBV20-1 and J is TRBJ1-3; D is uncertain. The V end was cut by 3 bases, the J end by 2 bases, with 14 bases between. The germline gives CDR1 DFQATT, CDR2 SNEGSKA (reference sequence). This CDR3 spans 15 amino acids. DNA of the CDR3: TGCAGTGCTAGTAGGAGGGTAGGGACTGGAAACACCATATATTTT. Encoded protein: CSASRRVGTGNTIYF.

The J gene is TRBJ2-5, the V gene TRBV25-1; 9 bases align to TRBD1. CDR1 MGHDK and CDR2 SYGVNS come from the germline V gene. V lost 7 bases, J lost 5 bases, and 11 bases stayed unmatched. This CDR3 is 15 amino acids long. CDR3 in amino acids: CASTPRTGVDETQYF. CDR3 sequence (DNA): TGTGCCAGCACCCCGAGGACAGGGGTGGACGAGACCCAGTACTTC. Variable domain in full (rest from reference TRBV25-1 and TRBJ2-5): EADIYQTPRYLVIGTGKKITLECSQTMGHDKMYWYQQDPGMELHLIHYSYGVNSTEKGDLSSESTVSRIRTEHFPLTLESARPSHTSQYLCASTPRTGVDETQYFGPGTRLLVL.

The J gene is TRBJ1-1, the V gene TRBV7-9, with D hard to call. Trimming pared 2 bases from V and 3 bases from J, leaving 4 bases between. The CDR3 has 12 residues. Germline loops: CDR1 SEHNR, CDR2 FQNEAQ (reference sequence). CDR3 residues: CASSLQYTEAFF. In nucleotides, the CDR3 is TGTGCCAGCAGCTTACAGTACACTGAAGCTTTCTTT. Full variable domain (rest looked up from reference TRBV7-9 and TRBJ1-1): DTGVSQNPRHKITKRGQNVTFRCDPISEHNRLYWYRQTLGQGPEFLTYFQNEAQLEKSRLLSDRFSAERPKGSFSTLEIQRTEQGDSAMYLCASSLQYTEAFFGQGTRLTVV.

This clone was counted once. This rearrangement joins TRBV18 to TRBJ2-7; tentatively, D is TRBD1 (6 bases). The CDR3 sequence is 15 residues long. The germline gives CDR1 KGHSH, CDR2 LQKENI. V lost 1 base and J lost 2, with 12 bases in between. CDR3 in amino acids: CASSPLGSGAYEQYF. The DNA of the CDR3 is TGTGCCAGCTCACCACTAGGTTCAGGGGCCTACGAGCAGTACTTC.

The gene calls are TRBV6-4 and TRBJ2-4, with a weak D call TRBD1 (6 bases). From germline, CDR1 is MRHNA and CDR2 SNTAGT. This CDR3 comprises 19 residues. Trimming took 2 bases from V and 0 from J, leaving 20 bases between them. In DNA, the CDR3 is TGTGCCAGCAGTGACCTACCTTCCGACAGGAGCCTAGCCAAAAACATTCAGTACTTC. Translation: CASSDLPSDRSLAKNIQYF.